The clone carrying this TCR beta chain was counted at least ten times. Between the trimmed V and J ends, which lost 4 bases and 4 bases, there was a span of 13 bases. This CDR3 is built from 14 residues. TCRdb used MiXCR to reprocess the 5' RACE reads, holding one entry per CDR3 protein. The table has fewer than 450,000 distinct CDR3 sequences, 28% seen once; the top ten hold around 5.6%. The data belong to a study of identical twins' blood T cells. The three twin pairs were reared together, likely meeting the same infections. Sequenced sample: PBMCs. This receptor was taken from a woman aged 18 to 55 in good health. The gene calls are TRBV12-3 or TRBV12-4 and TRBJ1-2; no definite D call. CDR3 sequence reads: CASSSHPGFYGYTF. The CDR3, as DNA: TGTGCCAGCAGTTCCCACCCGGGGTTCTATGGCTACACCTTC.